This T cell receptor beta chain was recovered during a study of cytomegalovirus exposure and HLA in healthy donors. The PCR made use of 60 Vbeta and 13 Jbeta primers. Produced via immunoSEQ multiplex PCR; TCRdb's table is partial and in-frame only. Here the sample spans under 150,000 clones, over 60% being singletons. The source material was PBMCs. The source is a man aged 35 to 55 in good health and CMV-seronegative.

CDR3 DNA: TGTGCCAGCAGCTTAGCCCCCGGGACTAATGAAAAACTGTTTTTT. Protein: CASSLAPGTNEKLFF. The chain links TRBV7-9 to TRBJ1-4; D ambiguous. Trimming removed 0 bases at V and 2 bases at J, with 7 bases between. CDR3 length: 15 residues. CDR1 and CDR2 (germline): SEHNR, FQNEAQ (reference sequence).